Sequencing of this T cell receptor (beta chain) was carried out in a study of cytomegalovirus exposure and HLA in healthy donors (dated by TCRdb to the late 2010s). Study-wide context: According to an earlier analysis of a few hundred of the donors, about 179 million T cells yielded over 90 million unique TCR beta sequences and approximately 300 Gb of sequence data. An early release that covered fewer than 750 HLA-typed donors contained approximately 300 gigabases of sequencing data and around 85 million unique TCR sequences. Among the roughly 400 genotyped donors, 81% belonged to the genetic ancestry cluster associated with self-reported Caucasian donors. The study aimed to test whether cataloging public T cell receptors could reveal signatures of past pathogen exposure. The study used immunosequencing to profile the T cell repertoires of under 700 subjects and linked those repertoires to cytomegalovirus serostatus. A separate validation cohort of over 95 different subjects was used in addition to the approximately 670-subject first cohort. To predict cytomegalovirus infection status, the study combined high-throughput TCR immunosequencing, statistical association of individual TCRs with disease status, and machine learning. A later analysis re-examined previously published TCR beta repertoires from several hundred donors and added high-resolution HLA genotyping to investigate patterns of TCR occurrence. In the later analysis, no new phenotypic data were used to find candidate immune exposures; instead, reliance was placed on TCR beta sequences and their occurrence across donors. In an earlier analysis of several hundred of the donors, high-throughput TCR beta sequencing was used to judge whether each TCR beta V gene segment behaved as functional or pseudogenic. Donor age, sex, ethnicity and CMV serostatus were collected together with the repertoire data. Genome-wide SNP genotypes for about 55% of the roughly 670 donors were used in a later genetic analysis, which treated that subset as a discovery cohort. All discovery cohort repertoires had been generated using a single sequencing platform. Class I and class II HLA loci were covered by the typing at four-digit resolution. The number of typed donors differed by locus: about 629-630 for A, B, C, DRB1 and DQB1; approximately 520 for DQA1; approximately 610 for DPA1; and around 490 for DPB1. Because of strong linkage in the cohort, roughly five DR-DQ haplotypes were treated as single units for association and clustering. Among roughly 370 genotyped donors of the cohort, an average of approximately 230,000 unique TCR beta nucleotide sequences were sequenced per donor, roughly 18% of them non-productive. Overall study results and their limits: Because counts were too low, under 20 rarely observed V segments, including chromosome 9 orphons, were left out of the earlier analysis of 500 to 650 of the donors. A later genetic analysis associated a missense DCLRE1C variant with V-gene and J-gene trimming of TCR beta chains, and an independent cohort replicated the association. A further reported finding was that TCR beta sequences accurately predicted the HLA-A and HLA-B alleles for most subjects in the first cohort. In an earlier analysis of fewer than 750 of the donors, most TCR beta V segments were observed in productive rearrangements about 90% or about 30% of the time, broadly matching IMGT annotations. Immune exposure information for the cohort was limited to CMV serostatus. Three of the identified cytomegalovirus-associated TCR beta chains were confirmed in vitro to be specific for cytomegalovirus antigens. The authors suggested that the approach could potentially be generalized to other disease states and immunological phenotypes. In a later analysis, several top co-occurrence clusters were reported to appear linked to parvovirus B19, influenza, CMV and Epstein-Barr virus. In a later analysis, most CMV-associated TCR beta chains were found to appear HLA-restricted, with HLA associations seemingly driven largely by CMV exposure. In a later genetic analysis, fewer N-insertions in productive TCRs were reported among donors in an Asian-associated ancestry cluster than the roughly 700-donor mean. A cluster of highly shared sequence variants was judged likely to represent a technical artifact of the sequencing pipeline. In a later analysis, the rate of TCR association differed among HLA loci, with DRB1 alleles having the most associated TCRs and HLA-C alleles having the fewest. In the study, 150 to 200 TCR beta chains were listed as associated with cytomegalovirus. Sequencing depth was assumed to be roughly uniform across donors in the presence/absence analyses, though that assumption may not hold. Linkage disequilibrium might explain the correlated functional status among segregating V segments, but an unknown experimental factor could not be excluded. At a false discovery rate of 0.05, a later analysis linked 16,000 or so TCR beta sequences to specific HLA alleles. A later analysis found that HLA-associated TCR beta chains were more clonally expanded and had lower generation probabilities than equally common non-associated chains. While some public TCRs were present in many individuals, most TCR sequences turned up only very rarely across donors. Cytomegalovirus status was reported to be diagnosed by the classifier with high specificity and sensitivity in both the original and validation cohorts. Assigning TCR associations to individual alleles was difficult when HLA alleles, especially DR and DQ, strongly co-occurred. Only TCR beta chains were sequenced in this cohort, and the absence of alpha or paired-chain data limited detectable features. HLA typing was unavailable for some donors at each locus, so association tests used only the typed subset.

Receptor amplification or capture employed the immunoSEQ multiplex PCR assay. The multiplex PCR relied on a mix of 60 forward primers for TCR Vbeta segments and 13 reverse primers for TCR Jbeta segments. The CDR3 region of rearranged TCR beta genes was amplified from genomic DNA with a multiplex PCR assay. Amplified TCR beta libraries were sequenced as 87-base-pair reads on the Illumina HiSeq System. Per the original workflow: In a later analysis, tens of millions of unique TCR beta chains were counted across the roughly 700 repertoires, and approximately 11 million of these chains were shared by at least two donors. A nearest-neighbor algorithm error-corrected the raw reads and collapsed the reads into unique sequences, merging closely related sequences to remove PCR and sequencing errors. V, D and J gene segments were assigned by aligning CDR3 sequences to IMGT reference sequences. For a sequence to be retained, a match of at least six nucleotides was required to both a V gene segment and a J gene segment. Rearrangements were classified as productive when the CDR3 lacked stop codons and remained in frame with V and J, and all other rearrangements were classified as non-productive. CDR3 was defined according to IMGT convention as the region running from the second conserved V-encoded cysteine to the conserved J-encoded phenylalanine. Sequences without an unambiguous match to a single V gene segment were excluded from the earlier analysis of 500 to 700 of the donors. An earlier analysis of a few hundred of the donors classified V segments as functional when productive rearrangements were above 56.7% and as segregating when the standard deviation between donors was above 5%. A statistical classification framework was developed to diagnose cytomegalovirus status using the catalog of TCR beta chain sequences. In a later analysis, V and J genes were assigned by comparing TCR nucleotide sequences against IMGT/GENE-DB human TR gene sequences. The TCRdist pipeline was used in a later analysis to assign CDR3 sequences and most-parsimonious VDJ recombination scenarios. In a later analysis, every TCR beta chain was defined by the combination of its CDR3 amino acid sequence and its V-gene family, and reads without a unique V-gene family were dropped. In a later analysis, 450 to 600 highly shared, low-generation-probability nucleotide sequences were removed to address suspected cross-contamination and a sequencing artifact. For each public chain, a later analysis derived a clonal expansion index from normalized ranks of inferred template counts within each repertoire. Generation probabilities in a later analysis came from a VDJ recombination model fitted to out-of-frame rearrangements, and those results were checked against IGoR. Hypergeometric tests were used in a later analysis to score TCR-TCR, TCR-HLA and TCR-CMV co-occurrence, with a repertoire-size bias correction applied to the TCR pairs. To estimate false discovery rates, a later analysis permuted the HLA or CMV assignments 20 times. In a later analysis, co-occurring TCRs were grouped using DBSCAN, with TCRdist sequence similarity added in when clustering inside HLA-allele-positive subsets. Co-occurrence clustering excluded repertoires with fewer than 30,000 or more than 120,000 public chains, plus five with anomalous nucleotide sharing. This immuneACCESS table, as held by TCRdb, lists in-frame sequences with V and J called but not all clones. Of the missing ones, under half trace to an unresolved V gene in checked studies; the others have no known cause. The D gene and trimming were derived from the DNA, and the V and J assignments and clone size from that table. The table for this sample lists about 50,000 clones; roughly 80% of them were counted only once. The top ten hold around 1.5% of the sample.

The cohort comprised under 700 healthy bone marrow donors. At the time of sampling, every cohort member was nominally healthy, though immune exposures that went unrecorded were likely present. The donor tested CMV seronegative and was one of the 352 seronegative cohort members. A peripheral blood sample was provided by each donor, and peripheral blood mononuclear cells were used for TCR beta sequencing. Genomic DNA was extracted from the blood cell samples with the Qiagen DNeasy Blood Extraction Kit. This clone was counted a single time. Its specific antigen is unknown. No quality values exist for individual bases; no much larger clone is one base distant. Sequencing was done on a sample of PBMCs. The receptor was isolated from a man aged 30-40 years in good health and CMV-seronegative.

CDR3 reads: CAWSGSGREQYF. The nucleotides are TGTGCCTGGAGTGGGAGCGGACGGGAACAGTACTTC. The sequence joins TRBV30 to TRBJ2-5; matching of 5 bases hints at TRBD2 as the D gene. The CDR3, cysteine through phenylalanine, is 12 amino acids long. The sequence is cut down to CDR3 DNA, 36 bases in frame from base 1. Relative to germline, V is 1 base shorter and J is 11 bases shorter, with 14 bases between their ends. The germline V gene (reference sequence) sets CDR1 to GTSNPN and CDR2 to SVGIG.